The clone carrying this TCR beta chain was found a few times. The CDR3 consists of 13 residues. Germline CDR1 reads SNHLY; CDR2 reads FYNNEI. V dropped 9 bases and J dropped 5; count of bases not matched to a gene: 9. The record originates from a study of naive and memory T cell subsets. Two oligonucleotides, mixed equimolar, formed the beta constant-region primer covering TRBC1 and TRBC2. Four rounds of PCR amplified the ligated cDNA using nested alpha and beta constant-region primers plus SP2. Ligation attached a single-stranded oligonucleotide with a 12-nucleotide UMI and the SP2 primer to the cDNA 3' end. In TCRdb, the UMI-ligation and nested PCR reads were re-called with MiXCR into one record per CDR3 protein. The sample consists of tens of thousands of distinct CDR3 sequences, 9% to 9.5% of them appearing once.

The chain has TRBV2 and TRBJ2-5; 7 nucleotides match TRBD1. The TCR comes from a human donor in good health. Sequenced sample: naive CD8+ T cells from blood. The CDR3 region has the DNA TGTGCCAGTCTTAAAACAGGGGTTGAGACCCAGTACTTC. Encoded protein: CASLKTGVETQYF.